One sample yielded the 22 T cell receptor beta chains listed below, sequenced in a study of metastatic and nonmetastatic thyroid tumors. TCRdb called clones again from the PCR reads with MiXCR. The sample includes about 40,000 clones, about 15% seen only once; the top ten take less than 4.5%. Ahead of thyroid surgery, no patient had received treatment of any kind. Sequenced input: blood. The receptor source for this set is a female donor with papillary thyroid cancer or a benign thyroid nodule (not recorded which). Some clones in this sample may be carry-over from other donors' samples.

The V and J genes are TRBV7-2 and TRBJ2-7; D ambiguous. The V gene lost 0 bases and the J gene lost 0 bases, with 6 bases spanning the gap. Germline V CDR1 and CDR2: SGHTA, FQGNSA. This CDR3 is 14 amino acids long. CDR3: CASSLAGLSYEQYF. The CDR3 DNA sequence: TGTGCCAGCAGCTTAGCGGGCCTCTCCTACGAGCAGTACTTC.

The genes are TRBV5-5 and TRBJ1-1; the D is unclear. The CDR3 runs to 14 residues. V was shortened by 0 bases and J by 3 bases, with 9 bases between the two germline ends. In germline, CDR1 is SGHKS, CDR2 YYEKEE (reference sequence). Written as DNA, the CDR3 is TGTGCCAGCAGCTTGGAGGGAGTATACACTGAAGCTTTCTTT. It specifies CASSLEGVYTEAFF. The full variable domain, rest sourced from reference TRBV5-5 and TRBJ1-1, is DAGVTQSPTHLIKTRGQQVTLRCSPISGHKSVSWYQQVLGQGPQFIFQYYEKEERGRGNFPDRFSARQFPNYSSELNVNALLLGDSALYLCASSLEGVYTEAFFGQGTRLTVV.

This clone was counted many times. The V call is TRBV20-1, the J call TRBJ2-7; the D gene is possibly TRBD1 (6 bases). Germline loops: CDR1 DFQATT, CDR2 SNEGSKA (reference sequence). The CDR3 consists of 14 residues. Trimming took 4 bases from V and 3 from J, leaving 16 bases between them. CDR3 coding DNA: TGCAGTGCTACCCTCGAGGACAGCCTCTACGAGCAGTACTTC. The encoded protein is CSATLEDSLYEQYF.

In DNA form, the CDR3 reads TGCAGAATGGGGCTCGCGGGGGATGGGTCGGCTTTCTTT. This encodes CRMGLAGDGSAFF. The chain joins TRBV20-1 to TRBJ1-1; a weak D match, TRBD1 (5 bases). Germline V CDR1 and CDR2: DFQATT, SNEGSKA (reference sequence). This CDR3 region has 13 residues.

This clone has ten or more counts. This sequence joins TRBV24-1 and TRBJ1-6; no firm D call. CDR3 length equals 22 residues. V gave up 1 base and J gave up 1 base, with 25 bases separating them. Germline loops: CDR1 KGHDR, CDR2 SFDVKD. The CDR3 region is CATSDFVSASSSWGSYNSPLHF. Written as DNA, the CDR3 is TGTGCCACCAGTGATTTCGTTTCGGCATCTTCTTCGTGGGGATCCTATAATTCACCCCTCCACTTT.

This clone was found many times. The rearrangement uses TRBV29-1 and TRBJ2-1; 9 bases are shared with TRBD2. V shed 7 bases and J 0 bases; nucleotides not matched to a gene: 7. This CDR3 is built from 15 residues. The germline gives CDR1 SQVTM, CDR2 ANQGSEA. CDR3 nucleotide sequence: TGCAGCGCCACTAGCGGGCCCAGCTCCTACAATGAGCAGTTCTTC. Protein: CSATSGPSSYNEQFF.

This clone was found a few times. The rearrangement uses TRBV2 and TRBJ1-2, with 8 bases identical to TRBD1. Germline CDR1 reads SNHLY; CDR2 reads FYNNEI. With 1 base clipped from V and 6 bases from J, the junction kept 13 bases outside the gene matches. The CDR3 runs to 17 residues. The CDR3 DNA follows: TGTGCCAGCAGTGAAGTGCTCATGGACAGGGTAAACCATGGCTACACCTTC. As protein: CASSEVLMDRVNHGYTF.

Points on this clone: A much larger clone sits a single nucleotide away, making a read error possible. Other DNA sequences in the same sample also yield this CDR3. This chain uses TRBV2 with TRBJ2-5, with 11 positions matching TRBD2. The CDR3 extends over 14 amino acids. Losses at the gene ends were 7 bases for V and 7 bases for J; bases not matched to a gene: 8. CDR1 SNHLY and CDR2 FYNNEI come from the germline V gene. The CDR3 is CASKVLAGVGTQYF. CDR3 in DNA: TGTGCCAGCAAGGTACTAGCGGGAGTAGGGACCCAGTACTTC.

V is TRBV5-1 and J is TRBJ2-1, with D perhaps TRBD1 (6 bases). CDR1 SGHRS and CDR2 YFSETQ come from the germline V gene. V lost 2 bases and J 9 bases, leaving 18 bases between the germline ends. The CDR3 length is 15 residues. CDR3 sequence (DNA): TGCGCCAGCAGCTTTTCGGCAGGGGATATCGGTGAGCAGTTCTTC. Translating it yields CASSFSAGDIGEQFF.

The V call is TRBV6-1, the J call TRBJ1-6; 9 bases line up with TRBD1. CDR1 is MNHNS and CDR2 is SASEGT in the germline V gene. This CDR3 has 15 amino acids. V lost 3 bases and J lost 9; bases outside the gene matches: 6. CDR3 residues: CASSDTGQGTSPLHF. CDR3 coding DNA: TGTGCCAGCAGTGACACGGGACAGGGCACTTCACCCCTCCACTTT.

In nucleotides, the CDR3 is TGTGCCAGCAGTTACTCGATGGTCTCGGGTGACTACGAGCAGTACTTC. Translation gives CASSYSMVSGDYEQYF. V is TRBV6-2 or TRBV6-3 and J is TRBJ2-7; D gene unclear. CDR1 is MNHEY and CDR2 is SVGEGT in the germline V gene. Trimming stripped 0 bases from V and 3 bases from J, with 15 bases between. The CDR3 covers 16 residues.

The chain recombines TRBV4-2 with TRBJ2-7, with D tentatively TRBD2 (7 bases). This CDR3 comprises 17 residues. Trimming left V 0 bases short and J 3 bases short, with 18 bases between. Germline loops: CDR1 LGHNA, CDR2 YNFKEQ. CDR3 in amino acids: CASSQDSRAGAVYEQYF. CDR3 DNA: TGTGCCAGCAGCCAAGATAGTAGGGCGGGGGCTGTCTACGAGCAGTACTTC.

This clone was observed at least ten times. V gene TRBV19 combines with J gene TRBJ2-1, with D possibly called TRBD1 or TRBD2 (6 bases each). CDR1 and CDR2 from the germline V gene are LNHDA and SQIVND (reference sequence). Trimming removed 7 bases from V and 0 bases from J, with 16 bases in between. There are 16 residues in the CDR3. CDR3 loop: CASKREGGSSYNEQFF. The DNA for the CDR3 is TGTGCCAGTAAACGAGAGGGGGGAAGCTCCTACAATGAGCAGTTCTTC.

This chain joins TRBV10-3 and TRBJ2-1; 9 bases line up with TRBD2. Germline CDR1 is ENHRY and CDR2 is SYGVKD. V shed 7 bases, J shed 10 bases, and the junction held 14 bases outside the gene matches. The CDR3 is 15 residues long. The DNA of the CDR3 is TGTGCCATCATGACGGGACTAGCTGCCCAATCCGAGCAGTTCTTC. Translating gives CAIMTGLAAQSEQFF.

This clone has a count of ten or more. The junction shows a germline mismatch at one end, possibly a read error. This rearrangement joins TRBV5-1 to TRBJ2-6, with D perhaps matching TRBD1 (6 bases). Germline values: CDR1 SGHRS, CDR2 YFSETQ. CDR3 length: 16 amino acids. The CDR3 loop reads CASSSGEFSGTNVLTF. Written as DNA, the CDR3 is TGCGCCAGCAGCTCAGGGGAGTTCTCTGGGACCAACGTCCTGACTTTC. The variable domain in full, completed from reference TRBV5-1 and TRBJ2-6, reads KAGVTQTPRYLIKTRGQQVTLSCSPISGHRSVSWYQQTPGQGLQFLFEYFSETQRNKGNFPGRFSGRQFSNSRSEMNVSTLELGDSALYLCASSSGEFSGTNVLTFGAGSRLTVL.

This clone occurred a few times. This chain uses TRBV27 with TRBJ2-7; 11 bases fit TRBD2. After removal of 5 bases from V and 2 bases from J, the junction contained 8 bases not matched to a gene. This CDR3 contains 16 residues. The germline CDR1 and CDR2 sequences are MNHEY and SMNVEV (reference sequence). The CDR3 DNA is TGTGCCAGCAGTCCGACTTGGGGACTAGCGGCCTACGAGCAGTACTTC. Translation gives CASSPTWGLAAYEQYF.

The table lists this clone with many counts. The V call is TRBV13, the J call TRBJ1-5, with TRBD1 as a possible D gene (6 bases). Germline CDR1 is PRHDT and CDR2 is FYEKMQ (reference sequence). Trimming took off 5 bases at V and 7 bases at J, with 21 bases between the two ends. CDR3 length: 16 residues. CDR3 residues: CASSIYRVAGDQPQHF. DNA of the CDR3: TGTGCCAGCAGCATATACAGGGTTGCGGGTGACCAGCCCCAGCATTTT.

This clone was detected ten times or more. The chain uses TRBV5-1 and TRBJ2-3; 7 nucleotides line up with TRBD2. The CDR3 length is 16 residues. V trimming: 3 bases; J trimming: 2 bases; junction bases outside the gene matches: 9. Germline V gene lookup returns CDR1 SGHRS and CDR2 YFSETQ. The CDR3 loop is CASSYTSSGYTDTQYF. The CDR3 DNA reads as TGCGCCAGCAGCTATACCTCTAGCGGATACACAGATACGCAGTATTTT.

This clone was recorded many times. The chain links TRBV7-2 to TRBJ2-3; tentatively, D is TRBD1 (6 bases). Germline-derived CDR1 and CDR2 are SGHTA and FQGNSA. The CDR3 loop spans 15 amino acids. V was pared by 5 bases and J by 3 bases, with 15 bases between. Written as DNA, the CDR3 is TGTGCCAGCAGCCCGGACAGATTCCTTACAGATACGCAGTATTTT. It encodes CASSPDRFLTDTQYF.

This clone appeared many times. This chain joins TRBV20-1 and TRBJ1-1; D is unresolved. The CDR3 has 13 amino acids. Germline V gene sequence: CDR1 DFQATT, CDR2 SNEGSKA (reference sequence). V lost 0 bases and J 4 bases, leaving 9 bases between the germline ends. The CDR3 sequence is CSAREVRSTEAFF. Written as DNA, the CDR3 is TGCAGTGCTAGAGAAGTAAGATCCACTGAAGCTTTCTTT.

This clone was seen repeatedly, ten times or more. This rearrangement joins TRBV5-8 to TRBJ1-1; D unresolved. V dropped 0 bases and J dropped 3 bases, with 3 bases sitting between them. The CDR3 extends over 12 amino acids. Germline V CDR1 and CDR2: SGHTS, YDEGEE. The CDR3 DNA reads TGTGCCAGCAGCTTGGGGGACACTGAAGCTTTCTTT. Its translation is CASSLGDTEAFF. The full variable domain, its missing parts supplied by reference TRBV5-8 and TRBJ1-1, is EAGVTQSPTHLIKTRGQQATLRCSPISGHTSVYWYQQALGLGLQFLLWYDEGEERNRGNFPPRFSGRQFPNYSSELNVNALELEDSALYLCASSLGDTEAFFGQGTRLTVV.

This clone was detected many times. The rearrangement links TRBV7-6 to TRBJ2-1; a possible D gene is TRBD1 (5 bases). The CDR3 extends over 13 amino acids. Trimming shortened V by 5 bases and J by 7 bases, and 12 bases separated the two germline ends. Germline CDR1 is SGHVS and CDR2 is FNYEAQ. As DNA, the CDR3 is TGTGCCAGCAGCCCACAGGTCCGGAATGAGCAGTTCTTC. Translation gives CASSPQVRNEQFF.